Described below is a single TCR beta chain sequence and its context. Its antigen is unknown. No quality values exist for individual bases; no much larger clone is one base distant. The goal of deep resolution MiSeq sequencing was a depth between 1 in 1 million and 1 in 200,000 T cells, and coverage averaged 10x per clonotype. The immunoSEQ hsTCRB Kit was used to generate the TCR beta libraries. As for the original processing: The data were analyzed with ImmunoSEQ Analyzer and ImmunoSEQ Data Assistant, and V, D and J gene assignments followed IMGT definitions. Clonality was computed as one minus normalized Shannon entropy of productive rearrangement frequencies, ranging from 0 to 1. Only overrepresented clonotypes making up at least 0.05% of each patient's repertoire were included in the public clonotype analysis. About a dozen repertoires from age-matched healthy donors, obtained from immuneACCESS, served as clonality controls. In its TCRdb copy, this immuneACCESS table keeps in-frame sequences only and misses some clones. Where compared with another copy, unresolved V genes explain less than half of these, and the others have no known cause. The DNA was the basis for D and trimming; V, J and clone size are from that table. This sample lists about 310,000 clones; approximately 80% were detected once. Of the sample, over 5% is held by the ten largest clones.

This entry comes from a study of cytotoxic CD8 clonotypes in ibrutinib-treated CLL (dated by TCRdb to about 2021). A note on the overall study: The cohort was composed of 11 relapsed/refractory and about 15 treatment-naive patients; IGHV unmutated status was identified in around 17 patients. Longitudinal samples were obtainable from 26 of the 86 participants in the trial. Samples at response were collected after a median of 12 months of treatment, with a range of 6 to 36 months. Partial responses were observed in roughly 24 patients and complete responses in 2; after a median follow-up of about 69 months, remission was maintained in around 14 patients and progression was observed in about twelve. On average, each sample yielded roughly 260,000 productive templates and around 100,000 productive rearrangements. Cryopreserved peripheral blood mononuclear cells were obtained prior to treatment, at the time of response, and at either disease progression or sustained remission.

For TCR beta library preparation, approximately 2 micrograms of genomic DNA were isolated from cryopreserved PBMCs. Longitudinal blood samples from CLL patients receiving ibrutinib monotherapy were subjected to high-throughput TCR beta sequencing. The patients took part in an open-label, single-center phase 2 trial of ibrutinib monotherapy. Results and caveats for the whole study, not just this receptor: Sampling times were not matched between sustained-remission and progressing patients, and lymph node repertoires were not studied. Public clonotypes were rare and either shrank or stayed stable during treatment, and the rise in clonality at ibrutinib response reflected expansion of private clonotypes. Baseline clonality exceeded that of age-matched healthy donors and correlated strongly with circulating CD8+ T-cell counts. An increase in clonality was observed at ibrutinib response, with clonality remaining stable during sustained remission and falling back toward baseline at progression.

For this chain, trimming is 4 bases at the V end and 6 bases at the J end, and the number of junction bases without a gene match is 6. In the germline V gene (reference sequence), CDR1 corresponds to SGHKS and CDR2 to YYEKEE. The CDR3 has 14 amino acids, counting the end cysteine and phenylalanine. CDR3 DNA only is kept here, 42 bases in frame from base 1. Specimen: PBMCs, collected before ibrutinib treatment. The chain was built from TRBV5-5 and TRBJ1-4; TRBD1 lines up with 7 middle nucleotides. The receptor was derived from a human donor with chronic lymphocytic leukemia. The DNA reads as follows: TGTGCCAGCAGCCTCCCAGGGGGTGATGAAAAACTGTTTTTT. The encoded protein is CASSLPGGDEKLFF. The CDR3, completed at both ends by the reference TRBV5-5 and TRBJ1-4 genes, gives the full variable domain DAGVTQSPTHLIKTRGQQVTLRCSPISGHKSVSWYQQVLGQGPQFIFQYYEKEERGRGNFPDRFSARQFPNYSSELNVNALLLGDSALYLCASSLPGGDEKLFFGSGTQLSVL.